A selection of T cell receptor beta chains follows, all from one sample in a study of blood T cell repertoires in COVID-19. Only in-frame clones appear in the TCRdb table, and some are missing; sequencing was by immunoSEQ multiplex PCR. Of 200,000 to 250,000 clones listed, roughly four fifths are singletons. Sequencing used peripheral blood. These receptors all come from an elderly woman with COVID-19, enrolled during active disease. CDR3s include the opening cysteine and the closing phenylalanine or tryptophan.

len	v_gene	CDR3aa
14	TRBV18	CASSPQRASDTQYF
12	TRBV2	CASSETANEQFF
14	TRBV28	CASSSGQGVDEQYF
15	TRBV3-1/TRBV3-2	CASRRTGGPPYGYTF
15	TRBV18	CASSPPQGVGYGYTF
16	TRBV27	CASSLWAGGNTGELFF
16	TRBV6-6	CASTPRGGDRTDTQYF
16	TRBV9	CASSVRAGGEWNEQFF
14	TRBV10-1	CASKRTGKNQPQHF
14	TRBV3-1/TRBV3-2	CASSQDIHLYEQYF
14	TRBV10-3	CAISAWASNYGYTF
16	TRBV3-1/TRBV3-2	CASSQGWGTSTYGYTF
16	TRBV5-1	CASSPLGSPAGETQYF
16	TRBV3-1/TRBV3-2	CASSQDRTGGWNEQFF
14	TRBV5-1	CASSLAGGNQPQHF
14	TRBV18	CASSPGGALGEQYF
16	TRBV7-9	CASSSGTVVWEDTQYF
14	TRBV6-2/TRBV6-3	CASSYPTRNYGYTF
15	TRBV11-2	CASSRGAGGAREQFF
14	TRBV19	CASRDSAGNSPLHF
11	TRBV20-1	CSARWGDEQFF
15	TRBV19	CASIDYPHSNQPQHF
14	TRBV6-5	CASSPQGLAEKLFF
14	TRBV19	CASSMRQGYTEAFF
15	TRBV6-5	CASTKTGSSGNTIYF
14	TRBV29-1	CSVEDRGTKNIQYF
14	TRBV5-6	CASSSGTGGETQYF
16	TRBV7-3	CASSALSGRAGDTQYF
14	TRBV27	CASRGGASTDTQYF
13	TRBV2	CASSDEGTDTQYF
15	TRBV27	CASSATGTGTQPQHF
14	TRBV10-2	CASSEQGSGGEAFF
11	TRBV11-2	CASSFRETQYF
17	TRBV5-4	CASSLVTGQGPAYGYTF
15	TRBV9	CASSASTGVGNTIYF
15	TRBV6-5	CAIRSGQGTGNTIYF
15	TRBV5-1	CASSWGQGQGYGYTF
12	TRBV29-1	CSVEGGQSGYTF
16	TRBV19	CASRDLRTVYNQPQHF
14	TRBV11-2	CASSLSPVGPGYTF
16	TRBV5-1	CASSLQGARGTGELFF
13	TRBV19	CASRDRPGEGYTF
14	TRBV2	CASTPDRAPGEAFF
12	TRBV5-1	CASSGQGTEAFF